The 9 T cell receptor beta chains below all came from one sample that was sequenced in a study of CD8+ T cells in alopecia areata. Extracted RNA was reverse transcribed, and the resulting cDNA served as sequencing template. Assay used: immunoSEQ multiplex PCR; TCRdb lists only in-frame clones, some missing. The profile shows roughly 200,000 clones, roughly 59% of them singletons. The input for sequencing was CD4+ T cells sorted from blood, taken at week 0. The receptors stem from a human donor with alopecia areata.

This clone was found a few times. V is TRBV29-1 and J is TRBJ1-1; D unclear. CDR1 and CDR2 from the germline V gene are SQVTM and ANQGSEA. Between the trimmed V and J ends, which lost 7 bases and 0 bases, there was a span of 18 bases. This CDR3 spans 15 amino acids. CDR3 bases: TGCAGCGCATCCTTATCCACCGCAGTGAACACTGAAGCTTTCTTT. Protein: CSASLSTAVNTEAFF.

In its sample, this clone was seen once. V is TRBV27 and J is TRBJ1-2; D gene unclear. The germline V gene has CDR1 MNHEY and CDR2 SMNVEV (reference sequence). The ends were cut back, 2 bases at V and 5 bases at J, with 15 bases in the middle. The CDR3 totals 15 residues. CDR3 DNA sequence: TGTGCCAGCAGTTTAGTGAGGGAGGCGAGATATGGCTACACCTTC. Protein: CASSLVREARYGYTF.

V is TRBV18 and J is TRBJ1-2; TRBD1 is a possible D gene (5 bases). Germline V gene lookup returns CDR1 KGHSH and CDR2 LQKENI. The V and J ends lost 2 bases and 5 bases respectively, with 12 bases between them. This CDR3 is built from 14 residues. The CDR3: CASSPSVGDYGYTF. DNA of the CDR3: TGTGCCAGCTCACCATCGGTGGGGGATTATGGCTACACCTTC.

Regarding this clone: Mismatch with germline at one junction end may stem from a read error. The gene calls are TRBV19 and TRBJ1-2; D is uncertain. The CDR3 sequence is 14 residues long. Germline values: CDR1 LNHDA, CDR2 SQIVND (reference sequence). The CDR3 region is CASSLRTGGLALAF. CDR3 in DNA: TGTGCCAGTAGTCTGAGGACTGGAGGTTTGGCTTTGGCCTTC. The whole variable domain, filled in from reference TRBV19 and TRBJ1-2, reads DGGITQSPKYLFRKEGQNVTLSCEQNLNHDAMYWYRQDPGQGLRLIYYSQIVNDFQKGDIAEGYSVSREKKESFPLTVTSAQKNPTAFYLCASSLRTGGLALAFGSGTRLTVV.

CDR3 sequence: CSVVSRTSGGREQFF. The CDR3 coding sequence is TGCAGCGTTGTTTCACGGACTAGCGGGGGACGTGAGCAGTTCTTC. The chain has TRBV29-1 and TRBJ2-1; 13 nucleotides agree with TRBD2. Per the germline V gene, CDR1 is SQVTM and CDR2 is ANQGSEA. The CDR3 covers 15 residues. Unmatched junction bases numbered 9, after V lost 4 bases and J lost 9 bases.

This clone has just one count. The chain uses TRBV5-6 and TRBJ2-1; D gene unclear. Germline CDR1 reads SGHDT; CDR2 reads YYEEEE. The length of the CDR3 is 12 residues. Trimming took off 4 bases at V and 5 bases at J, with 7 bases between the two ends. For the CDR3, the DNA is TGTGCCAGCAGCCACACCCACAATGAGCAGTTCTTC. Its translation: CASSHTHNEQFF.

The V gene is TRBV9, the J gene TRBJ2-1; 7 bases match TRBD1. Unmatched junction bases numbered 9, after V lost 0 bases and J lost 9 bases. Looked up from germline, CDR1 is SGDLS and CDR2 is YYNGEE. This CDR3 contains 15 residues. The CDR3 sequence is CASSVATTGLSEQFF. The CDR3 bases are TGTGCCAGCAGCGTAGCTACGACAGGGCTGAGTGAGCAGTTCTTC.

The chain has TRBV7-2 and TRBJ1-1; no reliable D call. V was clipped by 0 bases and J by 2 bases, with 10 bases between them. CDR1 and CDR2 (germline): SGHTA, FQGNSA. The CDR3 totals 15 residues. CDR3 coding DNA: TGTGCCAGCAGCTTAGCCCCAAGATCCAACACTGAAGCTTTCTTT. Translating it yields CASSLAPRSNTEAFF.

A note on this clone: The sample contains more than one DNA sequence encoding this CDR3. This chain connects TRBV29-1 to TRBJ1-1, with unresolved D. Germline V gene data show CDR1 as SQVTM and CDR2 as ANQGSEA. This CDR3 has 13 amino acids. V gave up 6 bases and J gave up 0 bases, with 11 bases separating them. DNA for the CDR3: TGCAGCGTGAAGGGTGTCTTGAACACTGAAGCTTTCTTT. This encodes CSVKGVLNTEAFF.